Below, one T cell receptor beta chain is given with its context. This clone has a handful of counts. Its antigen remains unidentified. Within one base of it there is no much larger clone, and no base qualities were kept. Deep TCRbeta sequencing was performed with the immunoSEQ platform. The original pipeline was this. For further analysis, only productive rearrangements were exported from the immunoSEQ Analyzer. Bulk TCRbeta clonotypes were assigned T cell phenotypes by matching to single-cell RNA+TCR-seq clones sharing the same TCRbeta sequence. Clone enrichment in tumor was calculated as tumor frequency divided by PBMC frequency from bulk TCR sequencing. GLIPH was used to group TCRs into specificity groups, clusters of distinct TCRs likely recognizing common antigens via shared CDR3 motifs. TCRdb took over this immuneACCESS table, retaining in-frame rearrangements with V and J assigned. Such tables are incomplete; in checked studies, under half of the missing clones stem from an unresolved V gene, and the remainder is unexplained. Clonal size and the V and J genes are those of that table, whereas D and trimming came from the DNA. This sample has roughly 20,000 clones in its table, and about 85% of those were observed once. Roughly 25% of the sample rests with the top ten.

Genomic DNA extracted from tumor biopsies or peripheral blood was used for bulk TCRbeta sequencing, with input ranging from roughly 616 ng to 6,500 ng. Every patient was a poor candidate for surgical resection and had histologically proven advanced or metastatic basal or squamous cell carcinoma. Of the approximately twelve patients making up the basal cell carcinoma cohort, roughly 8 underwent bulk tumor TCR sequencing. Including the terminal cysteine and phenylalanine, the CDR3 comprises 15 residues. CDR3 DNA only is kept here, 45 bases in frame from base 1. In the germline V gene (reference sequence), CDR1 corresponds to SGHNT and CDR2 to YYREEE. At the junction V is shortened by 5 bases and J by 2 bases; bases outside the gene matches: 4. The record originates from a study of T cells in tumors after PD-1 blockade (dated by TCRdb to the late 2010s). Background on the whole study: Prior checkpoint blockade, systemic immunosuppressant use, and recent radiotherapy or other anti-cancer therapy within 4 weeks were grounds for patient exclusion. On average, peripheral blood samples yielded some 40,000 unique clonotypes and some 110,000 TCR templates (range roughly 22,000-257,772). The study performed paired single-cell RNA and TCR sequencing on site-matched tumors from BCC or SCC patients before and after anti-PD-1 therapy. Ongoing daily vismodegib 150 mg was also given to a subset of patients during anti-PD-1 treatment. RECIST version 1.1 was used to assess clinical response. Bulk TCR sequencing was performed on about 10 peripheral blood samples from about five patients to compare blood and tumor clonotypes. Treatment consisted of either cemiplimab 350 mg every 2 weeks or pembrolizumab 200 mg every 3 weeks.

Summary of the overall study and its limitations: Roughly two fifths of tumor TCR clonotypes were detected in blood, and some novel exhausted tumor clones were observed in pre-treatment blood, which was taken as suggesting peripheral recruitment. The source of novel T cell clones was not identified and could include lymphoid organs or rare unexpanded clones within the tumor or its periphery.

The sequence joins TRBV5-4 to TRBJ1-6, with 7 bases in between that match TRBD1. The receptor comes from a human donor with advanced basal cell or squamous cell carcinoma (not recorded which). The material sequenced was PBMCs, taken after anti-PD-1 therapy. At the DNA level, the sequence is TGTGCCAGCAGTAGGCAGGGGGCCTATAATTCACCCCTCCACTTT. This yields the protein CASSRQGAYNSPLHF.